A single T cell receptor beta chain is shown here with its context. The repertoire was sequenced with immunoSEQ multiplex PCR; TCRdb's copy has only in-frame clones and lacks some. The data hold approximately 74,000 clones, with approximately 80% observed a single time. This specimen comes from a study of blood T cell repertoires in COVID-19. Study as a whole: Sites across the United States, Italy and Spain contributed samples from acute and convalescent COVID-19. Nucleic acid was either cDNA or gDNA, and it came from T cells, B-cell-depleted T cells, or PBMCs.

Germline values: CDR1 KGHDR, CDR2 SFDVKD. V lost 4 bases and J 1 base, leaving 16 bases between the germline ends. The CDR3 loop spans 17 amino acids. The TCR comes from an elderly man with active or convalescent COVID-19. The chain employs TRBV24-1 and TRBJ1-5, with no clear D. Material: peripheral blood. CDR3 DNA sequence: TGTGCCACCAGTGACCCCGAGGGTAGTCAGAGCAATCAGCCCCAGCATTTT. Amino acids: CATSDPEGSQSNQPQHF.